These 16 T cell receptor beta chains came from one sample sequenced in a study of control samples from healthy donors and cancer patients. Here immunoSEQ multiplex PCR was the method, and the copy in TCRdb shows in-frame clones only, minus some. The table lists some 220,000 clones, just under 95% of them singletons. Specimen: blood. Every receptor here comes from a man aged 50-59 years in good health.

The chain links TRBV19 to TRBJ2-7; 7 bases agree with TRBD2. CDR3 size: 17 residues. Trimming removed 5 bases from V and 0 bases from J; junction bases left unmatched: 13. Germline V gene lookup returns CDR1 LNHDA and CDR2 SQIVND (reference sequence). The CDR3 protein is CASSLKSGGRSSYEQYV. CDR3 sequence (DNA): TGTGCCAGTAGTCTTAAATCGGGGGGACGTAGCTCCTACGAGCAGTACGTC.

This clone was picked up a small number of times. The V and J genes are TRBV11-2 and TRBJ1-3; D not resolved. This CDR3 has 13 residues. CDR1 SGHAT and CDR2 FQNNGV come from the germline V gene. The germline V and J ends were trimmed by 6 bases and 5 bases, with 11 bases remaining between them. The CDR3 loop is CASRSAGRNTIYF. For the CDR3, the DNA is TGTGCCAGCAGATCCGCGGGGAGAAACACCATATATTTT.

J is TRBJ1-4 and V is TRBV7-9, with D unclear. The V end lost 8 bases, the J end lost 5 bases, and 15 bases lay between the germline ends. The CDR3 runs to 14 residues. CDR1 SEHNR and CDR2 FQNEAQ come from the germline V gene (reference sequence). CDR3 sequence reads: CASHLDSANEKLFF. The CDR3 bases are TGTGCCAGCCACCTCGACTCCGCCAATGAAAAACTGTTTTTT.

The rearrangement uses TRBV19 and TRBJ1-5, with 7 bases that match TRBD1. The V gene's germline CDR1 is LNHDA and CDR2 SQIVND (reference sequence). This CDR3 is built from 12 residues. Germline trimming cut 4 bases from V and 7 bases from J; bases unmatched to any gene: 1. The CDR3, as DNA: TGTGCCAGTAGTAGGGACAGACAGCCCCAGCATTTT. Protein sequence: CASSRDRQPQHF.

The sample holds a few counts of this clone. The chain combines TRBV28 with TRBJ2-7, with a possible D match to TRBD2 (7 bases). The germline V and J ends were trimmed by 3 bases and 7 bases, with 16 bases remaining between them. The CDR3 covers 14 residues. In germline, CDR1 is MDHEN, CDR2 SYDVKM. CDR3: CASSLVAGAGEQYV. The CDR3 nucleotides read TGTGCCAGCAGTTTGGTCGCGGGGGCGGGTGAGCAGTACGTC.

CDR3 in amino acids: CASSLSGEGGSGPQHF. CDR3 DNA sequence: TGCGCCAGCAGCTTGTCAGGGGAAGGTGGGTCCGGCCCCCAGCATTTT. The genes are TRBV5-1 and TRBJ1-5; D is perhaps TRBD1 (6 bases). Germline V gene sequence: CDR1 SGHRS, CDR2 YFSETQ. The CDR3 consists of 16 residues. V lost 1 base and J 10 bases, leaving 21 bases between the germline ends.

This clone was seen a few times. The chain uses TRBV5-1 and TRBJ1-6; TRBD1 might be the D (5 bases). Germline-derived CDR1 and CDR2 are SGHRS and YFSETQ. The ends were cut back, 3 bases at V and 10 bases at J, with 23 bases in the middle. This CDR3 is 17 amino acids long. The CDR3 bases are TGCGCCAGCAGCTCCGTCCAAGGGGCTTCGGGACGATCACCCCTCCACTTT. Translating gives CASSSVQGASGRSPLHF.

The CDR3 is CASSAWTGIDSPLHF. CDR3 sequence (DNA): TGTGCCAGCAGCGCATGGACAGGGATCGATTCACCCCTCCACTTT. The chain recombines TRBV7-2 with TRBJ1-6; TRBD1 matches at 8 bases. Losses at the gene ends were 5 bases for V and 8 bases for J; bases not matched to a gene: 8. This CDR3 has 15 amino acids. The germline gives CDR1 SGHTA, CDR2 FQGNSA.

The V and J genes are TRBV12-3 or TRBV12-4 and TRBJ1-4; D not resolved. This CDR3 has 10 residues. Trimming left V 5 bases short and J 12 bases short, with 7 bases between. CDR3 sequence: CASSGSELFF. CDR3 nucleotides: TGTGCCAGCAGTGGTTCGGAACTGTTTTTT.

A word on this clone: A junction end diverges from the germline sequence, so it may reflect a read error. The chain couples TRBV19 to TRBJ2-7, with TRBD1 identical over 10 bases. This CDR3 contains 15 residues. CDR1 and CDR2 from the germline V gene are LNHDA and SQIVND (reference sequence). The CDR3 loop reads CVSREWGQGTGEQYF. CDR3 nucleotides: TGTGTCAGTAGGGAGTGGGGACAGGGGACGGGGGAGCAGTACTTC.

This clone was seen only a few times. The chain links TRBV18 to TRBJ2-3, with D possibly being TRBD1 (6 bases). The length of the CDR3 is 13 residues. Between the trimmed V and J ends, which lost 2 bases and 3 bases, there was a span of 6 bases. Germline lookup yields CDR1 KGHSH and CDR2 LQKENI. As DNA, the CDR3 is TGTGCCAGCTCACCAACAGGGACAGATACGCAGTATTTT. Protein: CASSPTGTDTQYF.

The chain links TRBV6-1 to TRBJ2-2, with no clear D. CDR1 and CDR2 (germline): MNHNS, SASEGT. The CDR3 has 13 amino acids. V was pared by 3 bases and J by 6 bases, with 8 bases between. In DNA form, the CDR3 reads TGTGCCAGCAGTGAGGTGGGCCCCGGGGAGCTGTTTTTT. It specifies CASSEVGPGELFF.

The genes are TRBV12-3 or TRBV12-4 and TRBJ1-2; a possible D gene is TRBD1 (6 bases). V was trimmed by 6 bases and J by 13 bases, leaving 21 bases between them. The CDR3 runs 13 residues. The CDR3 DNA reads TGTGCCAGCAGAAGGGGGTCTTTGGCTGCCGCCACCTTC. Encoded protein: CASRRGSLAAATF.

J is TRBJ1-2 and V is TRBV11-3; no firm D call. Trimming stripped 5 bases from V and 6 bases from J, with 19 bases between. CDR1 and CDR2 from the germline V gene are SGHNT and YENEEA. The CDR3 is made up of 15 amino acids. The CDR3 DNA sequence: TGTGCCAGCAGCCCCCGGGGAGAGATATTCGATGGCTACACCTTC. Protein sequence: CASSPRGEIFDGYTF.

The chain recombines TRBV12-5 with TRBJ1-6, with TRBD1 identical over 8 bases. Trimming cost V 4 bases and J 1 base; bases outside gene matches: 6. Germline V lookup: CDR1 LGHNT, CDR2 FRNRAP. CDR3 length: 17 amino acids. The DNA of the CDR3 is TGTGCTAGTGGTTCCCAACAGGGGGGGTCCTATAATTCACCCCTCCACTTT. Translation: CASGSQQGGSYNSPLHF.

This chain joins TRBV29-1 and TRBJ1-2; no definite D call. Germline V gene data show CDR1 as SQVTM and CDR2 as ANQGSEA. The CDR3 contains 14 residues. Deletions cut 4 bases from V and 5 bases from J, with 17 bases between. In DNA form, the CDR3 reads TGCAGCGTTGCTTTTGGCAATTCGGGATATGGCTACACCTTC. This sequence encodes CSVAFGNSGYGYTF.